These 14 T cell receptor beta chains share one sample of origin, sequenced in a study of T-cell memory formation after mild COVID-19. TCRdb analysed the 5' RACE reads with MiXCR anew, one entry per CDR3 protein. The sample lists approximately 210,000 distinct CDR3 sequences, around 30% occurring once. The sequenced sample was PBMCs or a T cell subset sorted from them (not recorded which). The source is an adult woman who had mild COVID-19 (a few samples of this study predate the infection). Cell type and time point are not known.

J is TRBJ1-1 and V is TRBV6-6, with 7 bases identical to TRBD1. Germline loops: CDR1 MNHNY, CDR2 SVGAGI (reference sequence). V lost 8 bases to trimming and J lost 1 base; unmatched junction nucleotides: 7. This CDR3 has 14 residues. CDR3: CASVNDRANTEAFF. The DNA for the CDR3 is TGTGCCAGCGTGAACGACAGGGCGAACACTGAAGCTTTCTTT.

This clonotype was recorded a few times. This rearrangement joins TRBV12-3 or TRBV12-4 to TRBJ2-2; D ambiguous. The V end was cut by 6 bases, the J end by 7 bases, with 15 bases between. The CDR3 runs 14 residues. The DNA for the CDR3 is TGTGCCAGCAGCGTCCTCGTAGGTATCGGGGAGCTGTTTTTT. Residues: CASSVLVGIGELFF.

The rearrangement uses TRBV7-2 and TRBJ1-2, with 10 bases matching TRBD1. V lost 4 bases, J lost 5 bases, and 16 bases stayed unmatched. From germline, CDR1 is SGHTA and CDR2 FQGNSA. The CDR3 has 18 amino acids. The CDR3: CASSSGTGDFAPLYGYTF. Here the CDR3 DNA reads TGTGCCAGCAGCTCCGGGACAGGGGATTTTGCTCCCTTATATGGCTACACCTTC. The entire variable domain, with the rest obtained from reference TRBV7-2 and TRBJ1-2, is as follows: GAGVSQSPSNKVTEKGKDVELRCDPISGHTALYWYRQSLGQGLEFLIYFQGNSAPDKSGLPSDRFSAERTGGSVSTLTIQRTQQEDSAVYLCASSSGTGDFAPLYGYTFGSGTRLTVV.

This clonotype was observed a handful of times. The rearrangement joins TRBV6-6 to TRBJ1-1; possible D gene TRBD1, 5 bases. Per the germline V gene, CDR1 is MNHNY and CDR2 is SVGAGI (reference sequence). V shed 6 bases and J shed 5 bases, with 16 bases lying between them. This CDR3 has 14 amino acids. The CDR3: CASRNEAGRTEAFF. The CDR3 DNA follows: TGTGCCAGCAGAAACGAGGCAGGGCGAACTGAAGCTTTCTTT.

This clonotype has just one count. This sequence joins TRBV5-1 and TRBJ1-1; D ambiguous. From germline, CDR1 is SGHRS and CDR2 YFSETQ. V dropped 3 bases and J dropped 8 bases, with 11 bases sitting between them. The CDR3 loop spans 12 amino acids. The DNA for the CDR3 is TGCGCCAGCAGCTCCCCTGAGGAGGAAGCTTTCTTT. This gives the protein CASSSPEEEAFF.

The V call is TRBV2, the J call TRBJ2-3; a weak D match, TRBD2 (6 bases). The CDR3 has 13 amino acids. Deletions cut 2 bases from V and 8 bases from J, with 11 bases between. Germline V gene data show CDR1 as SNHLY and CDR2 as FYNNEI. CDR3 sequence (DNA): TGTGCCAGCAGTGAAAGTCTACTAGCTACGCAGTATTTT. Translating it yields CASSESLLATQYF.

The chain links TRBV9 to TRBJ2-2; TRBD1 aligns across 9 bases. The CDR3 length is 15 residues. Per germline, CDR1 SGDLS and CDR2 YYNGEE. The ends lost 5 bases at V and 4 bases at J; junction bases unmatched: 6. The CDR3 DNA follows: TGTGCCAGCAGTTCGGACAGGGGAGTCACCGGGGAGCTGTTTTTT. Translation: CASSSDRGVTGELFF.

This chain uses TRBV25-1 with TRBJ2-7, with 13 bases lining up with TRBD2. CDR1 is MGHDK and CDR2 is SYGVNS in the germline V gene. The CDR3 consists of 15 residues. Unmatched junction bases numbered 6, after V lost 4 bases and J lost 6 bases. CDR3 region: CASSGGLAGNGEQYF. For the CDR3, the DNA is TGTGCCAGCAGTGGGGGACTAGCGGGAAACGGCGAGCAGTACTTC.

This chain connects TRBV20-1 to TRBJ2-7, with D perhaps TRBD1 (7 bases). The CDR3 loop spans 13 amino acids. Germline V gene data show CDR1 as DFQATT and CDR2 as SNEGSKA (reference sequence). The V end lost 3 bases, the J end lost 3 bases, and 12 bases lay between the germline ends. The CDR3 here is CSARPRGVYEQYF. The DNA of the CDR3 is TGCAGTGCTAGGCCCAGGGGGGTCTACGAGCAGTACTTC.

The chain is built from TRBV30 and TRBJ2-3; no clear D. The CDR3 covers 16 residues. V lost 0 bases, J lost 1 base, and 14 bases lay in between. Germline V gene sequence: CDR1 GTSNPN, CDR2 SVGIG (reference sequence). The CDR3 loop is CAWSVSGGRGTDTQYF. Here the CDR3 DNA reads TGTGCCTGGAGTGTATCGGGCGGCAGAGGCACAGATACGCAGTATTTT.

The chain combines TRBV3-1 with TRBJ2-3; no clear D gene. V shed 4 bases and J shed 2 bases, with 16 bases lying between them. The CDR3 is 16 residues long. Germline CDR1 reads LGHDT; CDR2 reads YNNKEL (reference sequence). CDR3 DNA sequence: TGTGCCAGCAGCCCTGGCCTGGGGTCCTTCACAGATACGCAGTATTTT. It codes for CASSPGLGSFTDTQYF.

CDR3 region: CATSRVGGGDDGELFF. The CDR3 DNA follows: TGTGCCACCAGCAGAGTAGGAGGGGGCGACGACGGGGAGCTGTTTTTT. The chain joins TRBV15 to TRBJ2-2, with a possible D match to TRBD1 (7 bases). Germline V gene sequence: CDR1 LNHNV, CDR2 YYDKDF (reference sequence). This CDR3 has 16 residues. Trimming shortened V by 1 base and J by 7 bases, and 16 bases separated the two germline ends.

At least ten counts were recorded for this clonotype. The chain joins TRBV6-1 to TRBJ2-3; a possible D gene is TRBD1 (6 bases). This CDR3 spans 15 amino acids. V lost 6 bases, J lost 0 bases, and 13 bases lay in between. Germline lookup yields CDR1 MNHNS and CDR2 SASEGT. CDR3 nucleotide sequence: TGTGCCAGCAGGACCGGGACACGCAGCACAGATACGCAGTATTTT. This translates into CASRTGTRSTDTQYF.

This clonotype appeared a few times. V gene TRBV5-1 combines with J gene TRBJ2-4, with 7 bases aligning to TRBD1. CDR3 length: 16 amino acids. Germline V gene lookup returns CDR1 SGHRS and CDR2 YFSETQ. The V gene end was trimmed by 0 bases and the J gene end by 4 bases; junction bases not matched to a gene: 7. CDR3 nucleotides: TGCGCCAGCAGCTTGGGGCCGGGACAGCTAAAAAACATTCAGTACTTC. Translating gives CASSLGPGQLKNIQYF.